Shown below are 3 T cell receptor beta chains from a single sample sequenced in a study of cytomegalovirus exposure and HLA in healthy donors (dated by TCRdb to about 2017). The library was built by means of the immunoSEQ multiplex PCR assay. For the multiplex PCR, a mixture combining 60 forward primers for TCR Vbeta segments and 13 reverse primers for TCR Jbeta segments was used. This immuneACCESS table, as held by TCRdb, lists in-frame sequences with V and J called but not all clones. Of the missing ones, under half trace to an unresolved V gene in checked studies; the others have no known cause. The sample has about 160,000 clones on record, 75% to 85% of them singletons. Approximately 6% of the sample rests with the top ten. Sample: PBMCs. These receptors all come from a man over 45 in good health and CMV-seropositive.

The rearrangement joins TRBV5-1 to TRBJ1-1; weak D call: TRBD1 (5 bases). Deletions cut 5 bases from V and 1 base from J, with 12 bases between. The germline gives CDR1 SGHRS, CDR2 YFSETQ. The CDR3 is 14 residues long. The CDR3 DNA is TGCGCCAGCAGTCTAGACAGTTCGAACACTGAAGCTTTCTTT. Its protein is CASSLDSSNTEAFF.

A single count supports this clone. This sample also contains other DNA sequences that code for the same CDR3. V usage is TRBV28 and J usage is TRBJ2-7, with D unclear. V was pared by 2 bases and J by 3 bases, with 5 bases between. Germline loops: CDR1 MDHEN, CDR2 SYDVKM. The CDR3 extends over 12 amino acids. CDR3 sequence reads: CASSLGGYEQYF. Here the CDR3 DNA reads TGTGCCAGCAGTTTAGGCGGCTACGAGCAGTACTTC.

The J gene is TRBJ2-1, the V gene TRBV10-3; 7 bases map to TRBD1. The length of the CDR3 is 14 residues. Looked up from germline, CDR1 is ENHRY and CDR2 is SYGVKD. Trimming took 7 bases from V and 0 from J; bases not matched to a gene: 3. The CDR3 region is CAINRDSSYNEQFF. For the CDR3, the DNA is TGTGCCATCAACCGGGACAGCTCCTACAATGAGCAGTTCTTC.